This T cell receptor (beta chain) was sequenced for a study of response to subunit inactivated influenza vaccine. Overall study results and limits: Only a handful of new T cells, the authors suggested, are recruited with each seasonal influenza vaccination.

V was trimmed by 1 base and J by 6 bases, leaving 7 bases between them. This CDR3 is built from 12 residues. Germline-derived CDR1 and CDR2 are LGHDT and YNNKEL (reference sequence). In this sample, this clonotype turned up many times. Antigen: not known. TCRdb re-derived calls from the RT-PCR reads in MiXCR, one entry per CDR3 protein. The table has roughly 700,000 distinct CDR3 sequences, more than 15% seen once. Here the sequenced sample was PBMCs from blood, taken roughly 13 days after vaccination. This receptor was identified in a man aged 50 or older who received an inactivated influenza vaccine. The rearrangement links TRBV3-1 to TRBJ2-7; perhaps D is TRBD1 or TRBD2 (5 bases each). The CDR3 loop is CASSQVGTEQYF. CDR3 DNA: TGTGCCAGCAGCCAAGTCGGGACCGAGCAGTACTTC.